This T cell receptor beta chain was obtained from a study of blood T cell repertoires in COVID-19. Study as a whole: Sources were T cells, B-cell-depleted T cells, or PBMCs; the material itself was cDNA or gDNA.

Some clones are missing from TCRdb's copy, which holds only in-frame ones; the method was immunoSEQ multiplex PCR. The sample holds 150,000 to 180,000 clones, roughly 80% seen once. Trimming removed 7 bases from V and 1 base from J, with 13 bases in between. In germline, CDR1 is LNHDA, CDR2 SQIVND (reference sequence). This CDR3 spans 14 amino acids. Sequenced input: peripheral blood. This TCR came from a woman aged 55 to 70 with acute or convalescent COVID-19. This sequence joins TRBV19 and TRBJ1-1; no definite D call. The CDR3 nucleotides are TGTGCCAGTAATCGGGGTGTCCAGAACACTGAAGCTTTCTTT. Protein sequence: CASNRGVQNTEAFF.